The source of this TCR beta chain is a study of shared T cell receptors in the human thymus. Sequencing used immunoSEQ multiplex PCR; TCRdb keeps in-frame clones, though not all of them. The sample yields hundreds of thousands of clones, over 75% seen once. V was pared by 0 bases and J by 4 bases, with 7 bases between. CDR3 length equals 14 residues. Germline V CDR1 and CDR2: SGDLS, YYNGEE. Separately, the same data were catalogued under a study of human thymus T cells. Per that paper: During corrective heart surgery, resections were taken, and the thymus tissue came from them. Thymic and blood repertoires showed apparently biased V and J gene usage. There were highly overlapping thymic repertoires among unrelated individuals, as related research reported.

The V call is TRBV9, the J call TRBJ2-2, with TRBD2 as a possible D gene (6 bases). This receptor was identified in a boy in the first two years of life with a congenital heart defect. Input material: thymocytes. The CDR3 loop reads CASSVAGGTGELFF. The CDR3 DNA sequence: TGTGCCAGCAGCGTAGCCGGGGGCACCGGGGAGCTGTTTTTT.